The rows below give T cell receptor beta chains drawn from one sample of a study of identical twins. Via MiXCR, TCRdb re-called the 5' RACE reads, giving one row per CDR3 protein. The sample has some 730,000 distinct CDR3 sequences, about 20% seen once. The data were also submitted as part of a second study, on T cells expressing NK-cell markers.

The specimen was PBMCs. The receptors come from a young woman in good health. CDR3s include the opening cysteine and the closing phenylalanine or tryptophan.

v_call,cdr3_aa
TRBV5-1,CASSSQGMDNEQFF
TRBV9,CASSVEDSLSYNEQFF
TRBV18,CASSLIQGLGEQYF
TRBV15,CATSSETWQETQYF
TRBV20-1,CSAVETRNYGYTF
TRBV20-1,CSARAPNTGELFF
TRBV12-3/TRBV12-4,CASSLGREISYNEQFF
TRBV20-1,CSASRASRLSGELFF
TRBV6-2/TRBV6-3,CATDGRANTDTQYF
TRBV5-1,CASSTGGRGPRTDTQYF
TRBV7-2,CASSLGLTRDTQYF
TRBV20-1,CSARRTGGFEQFF
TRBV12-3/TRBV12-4,CASSYSGSNQPQHF
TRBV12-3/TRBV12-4,CASSLEGRSLTGELFF
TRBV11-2,CASSSRLLVEAFF
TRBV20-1,CSAPLAGGATGQYF
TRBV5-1,CASSLGDIPLEQYF
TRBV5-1,CASSFYPVGEQFF
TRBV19,CASSVYRGQNYEQYF
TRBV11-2,CASSLGGGTGGLRAFF
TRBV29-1,CSVERAGGTETQYF
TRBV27,CASKGGAWYEQYF
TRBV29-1,CSVEEGKGNTGELFF
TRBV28,CASTPPGTKITGELFF
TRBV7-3,CASSPYGTSGSYNEQFF
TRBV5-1,CASSEYGTSVETQYF
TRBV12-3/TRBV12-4,CASSSTGDWDTIYF
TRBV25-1,CASSARGSENEQYF
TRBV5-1,CASSLALGLEQFF
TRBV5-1,CASSGSSGGAHTQYF
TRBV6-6,CASSYTMNTEAFF
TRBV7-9,CASSLRAGGAYNEQFF
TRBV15,CATSRSGVSGLTRTDTQYF
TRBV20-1,CSASPQVTDTQYF
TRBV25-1,CASSAPGQGYEQYF
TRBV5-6,CASSRRGGAPYNEQFF
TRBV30,CACSLAGGADTQYF
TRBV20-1,CSARGGRVQEQYF
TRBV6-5,CASSYSLGGMNTQYF
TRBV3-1,CASSQRQGLSEAFF